Listed here are 16 T cell receptor beta chains from one sample, sequenced in a study of T cells in Graves' hyperthyroidism and ophthalmopathy. It was RNA transcripts that yielded the amplified TCR beta CDR3 regions. Carried out on the TCR CDR3, a first-round RT-PCR used the HTBI primer set. MiXCR, run by TCRdb on the multiplex PCR reads, gives a single entry per CDR3 protein. Here the sample spans a few hundred thousand distinct CDR3 sequences, 13% to 15% being singletons. Sequencing was performed on blood. The receptor source for this set is a woman in her thirties or forties with Graves' hyperthyroidism that later progressed to Graves' ophthalmopathy.

This clonotype was picked up many times. The V and J genes are TRBV5-4 and TRBJ1-1; D possibly corresponds to TRBD1 (5 bases). The CDR3 has 15 amino acids. The germline V gene has CDR1 SGHNT and CDR2 YYREEE (reference sequence). V lost 3 bases and J 0 bases, leaving 12 bases between the germline ends. As DNA, the CDR3 is TGTGCCAGCAGCTACCAGGGCTGGATGAACACTGAAGCTTTCTTT. Amino acids: CASSYQGWMNTEAFF.

This clonotype was seen many times. This chain joins TRBV11-2 and TRBJ2-2; no reliable D call. The CDR3 covers 16 residues. V gave up 7 bases and J gave up 0 bases, with 15 bases separating them. CDR1 and CDR2 (germline): SGHAT, FQNNGV. CDR3 sequence reads: CASNPWLIPNTGELFF. The CDR3 nucleotides read TGTGCCAGCAACCCGTGGTTGATCCCGAACACCGGGGAGCTGTTTTTT.

The V call is TRBV30, the J call TRBJ1-2, with a tentative D call TRBD1 (5 bases). Trimming stripped 7 bases from V and 3 bases from J, with 21 bases between. This CDR3 has 15 amino acids. The V gene's germline CDR1 is GTSNPN and CDR2 SVGIG (reference sequence). The CDR3 sequence is CAFTWAGLTHYGYTF. CDR3 bases: TGTGCCTTTACTTGGGCAGGGCTGACCCACTATGGCTACACCTTC.

The rearrangement links TRBV28 to TRBJ1-5; the D is unclear. The V end lost 3 bases, the J end lost 4 bases, and 19 bases lay between the germline ends. The germline V gene encodes CDR1 MDHEN and CDR2 SYDVKM. The CDR3 length is 17 residues. The CDR3 sequence is CASSLDGRRRKNQPQHF. For the CDR3, the DNA is TGTGCCAGCAGTTTGGATGGGCGTCGACGGAAGAATCAGCCCCAGCATTTT.

This clonotype was observed at least ten times. The rearrangement uses TRBV27 and TRBJ1-1; 11 bases map to TRBD1. The junction had 5 bases not matched to a gene; V was cut back by 5 bases and J by 9 bases. The CDR3 consists of 13 residues. CDR1 MNHEY and CDR2 SMNVEV come from the germline V gene (reference sequence). The CDR3 protein is CASSPGTGGQAFF. The CDR3 DNA follows: TGTGCCAGCAGTCCGGGGACAGGGGGACAAGCTTTCTTT.

The V call is TRBV19, the J call TRBJ1-2, with unresolved D. V lost 2 bases and J 0 bases, leaving 13 bases between the germline ends. This CDR3 comprises 16 residues. Germline CDR1 LNHDA, CDR2 SQIVND (reference sequence). The CDR3 DNA is TGTGCCAGTAGTATACTCCTCGGACCAGCTAACTATGGCTACACCTTC. Protein sequence: CASSILLGPANYGYTF.

V usage is TRBV2 and J usage is TRBJ1-2, with D tentatively TRBD1 (5 bases). The germline V gene has CDR1 SNHLY and CDR2 FYNNEI. V lost 9 bases and J lost 3, with 14 bases in between. CDR3 length equals 13 residues. The DNA for the CDR3 is TGTGCCAGAACATCCGGGACCGACTATGGCTACACCTTC. Amino acid sequence: CARTSGTDYGYTF.

This clonotype was counted a few times. V and J are TRBV24-1 and TRBJ2-5, with D possibly matching TRBD1 (5 bases). Looked up from germline, CDR1 is KGHDR and CDR2 is SFDVKD. This CDR3 has 11 residues. The V gene lost 4 bases and the J gene lost 9 bases, with 8 bases spanning the gap. The chain's CDR3 is CATSEGPAQYF. CDR3 DNA: TGTGCCACCAGTGAGGGGCCAGCCCAGTACTTC.

This clonotype was picked up a small number of times. The V call is TRBV5-1, the J call TRBJ2-5; D is ambiguous. The CDR3 sequence is 14 residues long. Germline assignment: CDR1 SGHRS and CDR2 YFSETQ. Between the trimmed V and J ends, which lost 2 bases and 1 base, there was a span of 9 bases. DNA for the CDR3: TGCGCCAGCAGCTTAACAGAACCCCAAGAGACCCAGTACTTC. The encoded protein is CASSLTEPQETQYF.

This clonotype was counted many times. This chain uses TRBV2 with TRBJ2-5, with 8 bases matching TRBD2. Germline V gene lookup returns CDR1 SNHLY and CDR2 FYNNEI. The V segment lost 4 bases and the J segment 4 bases; nucleotides outside the gene matches: 14. The CDR3 has 17 amino acids. Written as DNA, the CDR3 is TGTGCCAGCAGTGGCTTCTTGACTAGCGATGTGGGAGAGACCCAGTACTTC. It translates to CASSGFLTSDVGETQYF.

This clonotype came up a few times. The V and J genes are TRBV28 and TRBJ2-4, with D unresolved. Germline CDR1 and CDR2: MDHEN and SYDVKM. The V end lost 6 bases, the J end lost 1 base, and 16 bases lay between the germline ends. The length of the CDR3 is 16 residues. The CDR3 region is CASRPETHLAKNIQYF. The CDR3 region has the DNA TGTGCCAGCAGACCCGAAACCCATCTCGCCAAAAACATTCAGTACTTC.

This clonotype was recorded many times. The chain recombines TRBV7-8 with TRBJ1-5; 11 nucleotides match TRBD1. J was trimmed by 2 bases and V by 4 bases; bases with no gene match: 4. From germline, CDR1 is SGHVS and CDR2 FQNEAQ. CDR3 length equals 16 residues. CDR3 in DNA: TGTGCCAGCAGCTCGGACAGGGGGCAGGGCAATCAGCCCCAGCATTTT. It specifies CASSSDRGQGNQPQHF.

This clonotype was recorded many times. J is TRBJ1-6 and V is TRBV3-1; D may be TRBD1 (5 bases). Germline loops: CDR1 LGHDT, CDR2 YNNKEL (reference sequence). The V end lost 7 bases, the J end lost 9 bases, and 13 bases lay between the germline ends. This CDR3 has 13 residues. Written as DNA, the CDR3 is TGTGCCAGCAAGGGGCAGGGCCTTTCACCCCTCCACTTT. Protein product: CASKGQGLSPLHF.

This clonotype was observed many times. The genes are TRBV6-5 and TRBJ1-3; the D is unclear. The CDR3 length is 15 residues. Germline loops: CDR1 MNHEY, CDR2 SVGAGI. With 4 bases removed from V and 0 bases from J, the gap between germline ends came to 10 bases. The CDR3 protein is CASSSRRSSGNTIYF. The DNA for the CDR3 is TGTGCCAGCAGTTCTCGAAGATCCTCTGGAAACACCATATATTTT.

This clonotype was counted at least ten times. This rearrangement joins TRBV12-3 or TRBV12-4 to TRBJ1-6, with 7 positions matching TRBD1. This CDR3 is 15 amino acids long. V shed 3 bases and J 4 bases; nucleotides not matched to a gene: 3. CDR3 coding DNA: TGTGCCAGCAGTTTGAGCAGGGGGTATAATTCACCCCTCCACTTT. Protein: CASSLSRGYNSPLHF.

This clonotype was seen repeatedly, ten times or more. The gene calls are TRBV11-2 and TRBJ2-1; tentative D call: TRBD2 (5 bases). Germline CDR1 is SGHAT and CDR2 is FQNNGV. The V gene lost 0 bases and the J gene lost 5 bases, with 17 bases spanning the gap. The CDR3 consists of 17 residues. The CDR3 DNA follows: TGTGCCAGCAGCTTAGATCTACGAAGAGGGAGTCACAATGAGCAGTTCTTC. It encodes CASSLDLRRGSHNEQFF.